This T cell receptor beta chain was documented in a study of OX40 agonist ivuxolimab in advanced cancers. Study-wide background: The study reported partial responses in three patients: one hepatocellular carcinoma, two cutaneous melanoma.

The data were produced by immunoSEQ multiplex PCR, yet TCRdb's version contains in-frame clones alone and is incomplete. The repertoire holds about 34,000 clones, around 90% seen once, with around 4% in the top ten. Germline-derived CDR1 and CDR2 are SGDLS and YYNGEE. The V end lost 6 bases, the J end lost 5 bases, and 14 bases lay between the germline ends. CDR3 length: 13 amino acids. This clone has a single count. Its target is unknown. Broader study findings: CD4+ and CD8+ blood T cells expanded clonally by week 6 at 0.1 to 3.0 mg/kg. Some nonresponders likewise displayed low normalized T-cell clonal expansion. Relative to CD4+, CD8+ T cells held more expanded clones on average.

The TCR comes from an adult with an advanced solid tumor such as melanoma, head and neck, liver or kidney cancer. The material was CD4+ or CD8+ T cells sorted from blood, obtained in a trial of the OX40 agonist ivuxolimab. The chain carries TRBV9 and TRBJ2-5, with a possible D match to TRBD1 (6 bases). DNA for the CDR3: TGTGCCAGCACCAAAACAGGGTTGGAGACCCAGTACTTC. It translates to CASTKTGLETQYF.